Below, one T cell receptor beta chain is given with its context. Its specificity is unknown. Amplification used 60 Vbeta primers and 13 Jbeta primers. Data came from immunoSEQ multiplex PCR; TCRdb stores just in-frame clones and leaves some out. The sample yields some 130,000 clones, around 77% seen once. These data belong to a study of cytomegalovirus exposure and HLA in healthy donors. General observations from the study: TCR sequences were mostly rare, though some public TCRs occurred in many donors.

The CDR3 is made up of 15 amino acids. The germline CDR1 and CDR2 sequences are SGHRS and YFSETQ. The junction had 6 bases not matched to a gene; V was cut back by 5 bases and J by 2 bases. The TCR sequence derives from a man younger than 40 in good health and CMV-seronegative. The chain couples TRBV5-1 to TRBJ2-2, with 7 bases identical to TRBD1. Sequenced sample: PBMCs. The CDR3 DNA is TGCGCCAGCAGGTCCTACAGGGGAAACACCGGGGAGCTGTTTTTT. The encoded protein is CASRSYRGNTGELFF.